A selection of T cell receptor beta chains follows, all from one sample in a study of blood T cell repertoires in COVID-19. TCRdb's table, derived via immunoSEQ multiplex PCR, lists solely in-frame clones and lacks some. The sample gives around 160,000 clones, 80% to 90% of which show up once; roughly 8% is in the top ten. Material for sequencing was peripheral blood. The receptors come from a human donor with acute or convalescent COVID-19. The donor label of this sample is uncertain. Each CDR3 is given with its conserved first and last residue. The D gene is left open where the match is weak. Only part of the rows carry a size: once, few, many, or a class if the clone is expanded.

j_call: TRBJ1-3
clone_size: -
v_call: TRBV30
d_call: TRBD1
cdr3_aa: CAWSVLQGNTIYF
cdr3_nt: TGTGCCTGGAGTGTCCTACAGGGGAACACCATATATTTT

j_call: TRBJ1-5
clone_size: few
v_call: TRBV27
d_call: TRBD1
cdr3_aa: CASSEWTGADQPQHF
cdr3_nt: TGTGCCAGCAGTGAATGGACAGGGGCGGATCAGCCCCAGCATTTT

j_call: TRBJ1-2
clone_size: -
v_call: TRBV15
d_call: TRBD1
cdr3_aa: CATSRDRGPGQLHGYTF
cdr3_nt: TGTGCCACCAGCAGAGATCGGGGGCCGGGACAGCTTCATGGCTACACCTTC

j_call: TRBJ2-3
clone_size: -
v_call: TRBV2
d_call: TRBD1
cdr3_aa: CASYTGATDTQYF
cdr3_nt: TGTGCCAGTTATACAGGGGCCACAGATACGCAGTATTTT

j_call: TRBJ2-7
clone_size: -
v_call: TRBV3-1/TRBV3-2
d_call: TRBD2
cdr3_aa: CASSRGLAGGYEQYF
cdr3_nt: TGTGCCAGCAGCCGGGGACTAGCGGGGGGCTACGAGCAGTACTTC

j_call: TRBJ1-2
clone_size: -
v_call: TRBV3-1/TRBV3-2
d_call: TRBD1
cdr3_aa: CASSPGQSNYGYTF
cdr3_nt: TGTGCCAGCAGCCCGGGACAGTCTAACTATGGCTACACCTTC

j_call: TRBJ2-3
clone_size: -
v_call: TRBV5-4
d_call: TRBD1
cdr3_aa: CASSPGQVHDTQYF
cdr3_nt: TGTGCCAGCAGCCCGGGACAGGTCCACGATACGCAGTATTTT

j_call: TRBJ2-3
clone_size: once
v_call: TRBV24-1
d_call: TRBD2
cdr3_aa: CATSDSLAGRADTQYF
cdr3_nt: TGTGCCACCAGTGATTCCTTAGCGGGAAGAGCAGATACGCAGTATTTT

j_call: TRBJ1-1
clone_size: -
v_call: TRBV12-3/TRBV12-4
d_call: -
cdr3_aa: CASRQYLNTEAFF
cdr3_nt: TGTGCCAGCAGACAGTACCTGAACACTGAAGCTTTCTTT

j_call: TRBJ1-4
clone_size: once
v_call: TRBV30
d_call: TRBD1
cdr3_aa: CAWSSIGQATNEKLFF
cdr3_nt: TGTGCCTGGAGTTCGATTGGACAGGCAACTAATGAAAAACTGTTTTTT

j_call: TRBJ2-3
clone_size: few
v_call: TRBV30
d_call: -
cdr3_aa: CAWSSTDTDTQYF
cdr3_nt: TGTGCCTGGAGTTCGACAGACACAGATACGCAGTATTTT

j_call: TRBJ2-1
clone_size: -
v_call: TRBV7-6
d_call: TRBD2
cdr3_aa: CASSSRGGFNNEQFF
cdr3_nt: TGTGCCAGCAGCTCGCGGGGGGGGTTTAACAATGAGCAGTTCTTC

j_call: TRBJ2-7
clone_size: -
v_call: TRBV12-3/TRBV12-4
d_call: -
cdr3_aa: CASSRSGVYEQYF
cdr3_nt: TGTGCCAGCAGCCGCTCAGGGGTCTACGAGCAGTACTTC

j_call: TRBJ1-1
clone_size: -
v_call: TRBV5-1
d_call: -
cdr3_aa: CASRSQGTEAFF
cdr3_nt: TGCGCCAGCAGGAGTCAGGGCACTGAAGCTTTCTTT